The rows below give T cell receptor beta chains drawn from one sample of a study of CD39 and CD103 CD8 tumor-infiltrating T cells. TCRdb's table, derived via immunoSEQ multiplex PCR, lists solely in-frame clones and lacks some. The data contain 1,400 or so clones, approximately 60% of them singletons. Sequences were obtained from CD39- CD103+ CD8+ T cells sorted from the tumor. Every receptor here comes from a human donor with head and neck squamous cell carcinoma. CDR3s include the opening cysteine and the closing phenylalanine or tryptophan.

j_gene,v_gene,CDR3aa
TRBJ2-3,TRBV6-5,CASSSLTADTQYF
TRBJ2-1,TRBV29-1,CSARSGTAYNEQFF
TRBJ2-7,TRBV4-3,CASSQVYASAYEQYF
TRBJ2-2,TRBV6-5,CASSYRGSSGELFF
TRBJ1-1,TRBV5-6,CASSLLQSLNTEAFF
TRBJ1-2,TRBV9,CASSGQGIMRTF
TRBJ2-7,TRBV7-9,CASSGQGALYEQYF
TRBJ1-2,TRBV5-1,CASSLLTGGSGYTF
TRBJ2-7,TRBV27,CASSLGGGNEQYF
TRBJ1-1,TRBV6-1,CASSEFGGGNTEAFF
TRBJ1-2,TRBV5-6,CASRLKGSNYGYTF
TRBJ1-5,TRBV28,CASSFPEGLDQPQHF
TRBJ2-7,TRBV7-9,CASRDPTYEQYF
TRBJ2-1,TRBV7-2,CASSLGLAGYNEQFF
TRBJ2-7,TRBV5-8,CASKTTLWYDEQYF
TRBJ1-2,TRBV7-2,CASAFMGNGYTF
TRBJ2-7,TRBV27,CASSFGLGGYEQYF
TRBJ2-2,TRBV28,CASRGTSGGTGELFF
TRBJ1-3,TRBV12-5,CASGLVTLRQTSRNTIYF
TRBJ2-1,TRBV4-1,CASSQYSSYNEQFF
TRBJ2-7,TRBV5-1,CASSPTPGTANYEQYF
TRBJ2-5,TRBV5-4,CASSPITGDETQYF
TRBJ1-1,TRBV7-8,CASSYMNTEAFF
TRBJ1-5,TRBV5-4,CASSLRGGNQPQHF
TRBJ2-3,TRBV2,CASSEGVFSTDTQYF
TRBJ2-7,TRBV28,CASSPVWYEQYF
TRBJ2-2,TRBV4-3,CASSQEVGGAGELFF
TRBJ1-2,TRBV4-3,CASSRGFGSRGYGYTF
-,TRBV27,CASSSTTVYEQYF
TRBJ2-2,TRBV7-3,CASSSGIGELFF
TRBJ1-3,TRBV6-6,CASSYVPKANTIYF
TRBJ1-5,TRBV9,CASSVGTGLSQPQHF
TRBJ2-1,TRBV7-9,CASSHPTLGILSSYNEQFF
TRBJ1-4,TRBV28,CASDSRKADSSTNEKLFF
TRBJ2-2,TRBV27,CASIAGAGSTGELFF
TRBJ2-1,TRBV4-1,CASSRTGEVNEQFF
TRBJ2-3,TRBV11-2,CASSSGRTPGTQYF
TRBJ2-7,TRBV5-4,CASSLPGDALSYEQYF
TRBJ2-2,TRBV9,CASSVGANTGELFF
TRBJ2-5,TRBV5-4,CASSLEWGRETQYF
TRBJ2-3,TRBV7-9,CASSLVSDTQYF
TRBJ2-3,TRBV18,CASSPPPPLSEVDTDTQYF
TRBJ1-6,TRBV11-3,CASSLAPGSPLHF
TRBJ1-3,TRBV10-3,CAINRENTIYF
TRBJ2-7,TRBV14,CASSQSPGGAQYF
TRBJ1-2,TRBV10-3,CAIREGGDGAYGYTF
TRBJ1-2,TRBV6-4,CARGRAGASSYGYTF
TRBJ2-7,TRBV15,CATSRVPPDEQYF